This T cell receptor beta chain was obtained from a study of CD8+CD57+ T cells in acquired aplastic anemia. Whole-study results and caveats: Shared by patients and controls, 25 to 30 CD8+ CDR3s were abundant in patients.

Both TCR beta VDJ combination and CDR3 sequence profiling were carried out. Genomic DNA was the template for this profiling. MiXCR, applied by TCRdb to the reads, yields one record per CDR3 protein. The table has 200,000 to 250,000 distinct CDR3 sequences, around 60% seen once; the top ten hold about 29%. Notes on this clonotype: Its specificity is unknown.

Germline lookup yields CDR1 WSHSY and CDR2 SAAADI. The CDR3 spans 14 residues. Trimming cost V 4 bases and J 11 bases; bases outside gene matches: 10. Sample: sorted CD4+, CD8+, or CD8+CD57+ T cells (not recorded which) from PBMCs. The sequence was collected from a human donor in good health. The chain is built from TRBV10-2 and TRBJ1-5; the match to TRBD1 covers 8 bases. The CDR3 loop reads CASSGTGRDGAQHF. The CDR3 DNA reads TGCGCCAGCAGTGGGACAGGGAGGGACGGGGCCCAGCATTTT.